Sequencing of this T cell receptor (beta chain) was carried out in a study of blood T cell repertoires in COVID-19. Overall study context: Spain, Italy and the United States supplied samples that represented acute and convalescent COVID-19. In each case, the material was cDNA or gDNA derived from T cells, B-cell-depleted T cells, or PBMCs.

The table came from immunoSEQ multiplex PCR; TCRdb's copy has only in-frame clones and leaves some out. The sample consists of under 130,000 clones, around four fifths of them appearing once. There are 15 residues in the CDR3. The germline CDR1 and CDR2 sequences are SGHNT and YYREEE (reference sequence). Trimming took off 2 bases at V and 2 bases at J, with 14 bases between the two ends. Input material: peripheral blood. This receptor was taken from a woman aged 70-85 years with acute or convalescent COVID-19. The chain carries TRBV5-4 and TRBJ2-7; tentative D call: TRBD1 (5 bases). The CDR3 spells CASSFASGRAYEQYF. The DNA of the CDR3 is TGTGCCAGCAGCTTTGCATCAGGCAGGGCCTACGAGCAGTACTTC.